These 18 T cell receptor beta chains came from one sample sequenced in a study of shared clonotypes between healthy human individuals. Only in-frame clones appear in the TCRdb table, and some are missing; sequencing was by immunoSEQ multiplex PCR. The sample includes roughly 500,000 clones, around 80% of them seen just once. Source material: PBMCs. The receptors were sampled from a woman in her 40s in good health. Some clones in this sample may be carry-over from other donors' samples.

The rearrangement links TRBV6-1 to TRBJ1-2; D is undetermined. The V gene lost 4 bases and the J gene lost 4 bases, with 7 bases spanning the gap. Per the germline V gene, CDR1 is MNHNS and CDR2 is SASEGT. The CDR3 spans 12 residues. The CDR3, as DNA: TGTGCCAGCAGTGCGGTCCCCTATGGCTACACCTTC. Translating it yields CASSAVPYGYTF.

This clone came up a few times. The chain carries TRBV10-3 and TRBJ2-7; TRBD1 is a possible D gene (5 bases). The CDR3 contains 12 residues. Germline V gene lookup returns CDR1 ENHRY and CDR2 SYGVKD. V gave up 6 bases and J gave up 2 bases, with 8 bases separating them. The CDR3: CAIRDTTYEQYF. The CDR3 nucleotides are TGTGCCATCAGGGACACTACCTACGAGCAGTACTTC.

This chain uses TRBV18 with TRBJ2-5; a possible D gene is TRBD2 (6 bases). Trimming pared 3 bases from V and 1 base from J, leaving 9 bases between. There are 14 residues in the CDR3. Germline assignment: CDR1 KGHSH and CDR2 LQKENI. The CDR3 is CASSPLATQETQYF. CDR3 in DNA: TGTGCCAGCTCACCGCTAGCGACCCAAGAGACCCAGTACTTC. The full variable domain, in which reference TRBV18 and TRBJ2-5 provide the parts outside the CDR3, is NAGVMQNPRHLVRRRGQEARLRCSPMKGHSHVYWYRQLPEEGLKFMVYLQKENIIDESGMPKERFSAEFPKEGPSILRIQQVVRGDSAAYFCASSPLATQETQYFGPGTRLLVL.

The CDR3 DNA reads TGTGCCAGCAGGAGACTAGTCGGTGAGCAGTTCTTC. Its translation: CASRRLVGEQFF. The V and J genes are TRBV6-1 and TRBJ2-1; D is perhaps TRBD2 (6 bases). The CDR3 sequence is 12 residues long. Germline-derived CDR1 and CDR2 are MNHNS and SASEGT. The germline V and J ends were trimmed by 6 bases and 9 bases, with 12 bases remaining between them.

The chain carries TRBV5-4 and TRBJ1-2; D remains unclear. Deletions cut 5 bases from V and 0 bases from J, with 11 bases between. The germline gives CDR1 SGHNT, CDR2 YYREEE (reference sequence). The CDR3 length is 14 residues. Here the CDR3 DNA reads TGTGCCAGCAGGTTGATGGAACCTAACTATGGCTACACCTTC. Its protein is CASRLMEPNYGYTF.

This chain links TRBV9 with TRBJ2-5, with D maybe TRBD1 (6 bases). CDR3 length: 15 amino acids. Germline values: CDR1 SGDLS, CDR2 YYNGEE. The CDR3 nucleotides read TGTGCTTCATCCCAGGGGTGGATCCCCGAAGAGACCCAGTACTTC. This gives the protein CASSQGWIPEETQYF.

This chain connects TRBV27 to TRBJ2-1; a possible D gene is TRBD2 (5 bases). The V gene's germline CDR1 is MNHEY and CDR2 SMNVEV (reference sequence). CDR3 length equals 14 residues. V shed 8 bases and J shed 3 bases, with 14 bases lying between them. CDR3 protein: CASGGPSRYNEQFF. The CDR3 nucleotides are TGTGCCAGCGGAGGTCCCTCTCGCTACAATGAGCAGTTCTTC.

CDR3 amino acids: CASTPTGQGENQPQHF. CDR3 sequence (DNA): TGTGCCAGCACCCCCACCGGGCAGGGGGAGAATCAGCCCCAGCATTTT. The chain uses TRBV28 and TRBJ1-5; 7 nucleotides align to TRBD1. The CDR3 consists of 16 residues. The V and J ends lost 7 bases and 4 bases, in that order; junction bases with no gene match: 13. Germline CDR1 MDHEN, CDR2 SYDVKM.

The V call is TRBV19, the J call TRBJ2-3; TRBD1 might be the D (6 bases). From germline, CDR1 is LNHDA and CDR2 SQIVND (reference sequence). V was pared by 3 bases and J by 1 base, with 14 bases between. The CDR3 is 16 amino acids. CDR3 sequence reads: CASSILGSGGTDTQYF. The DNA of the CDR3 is TGTGCCAGTAGTATTCTGGGGTCAGGGGGCACAGATACGCAGTATTTT.

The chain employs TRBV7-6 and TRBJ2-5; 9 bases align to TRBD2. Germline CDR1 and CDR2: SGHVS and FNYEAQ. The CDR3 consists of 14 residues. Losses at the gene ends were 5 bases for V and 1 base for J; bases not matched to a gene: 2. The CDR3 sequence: CASSRSGSQETQYF. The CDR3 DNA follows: TGTGCCAGCAGCCGTAGCGGGAGCCAAGAGACCCAGTACTTC.

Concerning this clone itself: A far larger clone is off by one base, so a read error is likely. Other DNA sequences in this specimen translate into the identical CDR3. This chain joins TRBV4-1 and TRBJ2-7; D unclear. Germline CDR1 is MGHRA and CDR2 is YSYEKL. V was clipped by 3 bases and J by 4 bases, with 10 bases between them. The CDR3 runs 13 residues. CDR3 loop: CASSQLVGYEQYF. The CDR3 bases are TGCGCCAGCAGCCAGCTAGTGGGGTACGAGCAGTACTTC.

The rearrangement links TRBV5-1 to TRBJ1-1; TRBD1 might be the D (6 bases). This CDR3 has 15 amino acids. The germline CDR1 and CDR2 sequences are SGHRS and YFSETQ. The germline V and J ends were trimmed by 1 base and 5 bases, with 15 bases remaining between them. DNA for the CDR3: TGCGCCAGCAGCTTGTTTGCCGACAGGACGACTGAAGCTTTCTTT. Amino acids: CASSLFADRTTEAFF.

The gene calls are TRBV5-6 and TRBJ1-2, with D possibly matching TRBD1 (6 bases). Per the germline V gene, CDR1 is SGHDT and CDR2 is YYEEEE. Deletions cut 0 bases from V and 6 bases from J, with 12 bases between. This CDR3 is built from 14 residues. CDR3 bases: TGTGCCAGCAGCTTGGTTAGGGGGTACGATGGCTACACCTTC. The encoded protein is CASSLVRGYDGYTF.

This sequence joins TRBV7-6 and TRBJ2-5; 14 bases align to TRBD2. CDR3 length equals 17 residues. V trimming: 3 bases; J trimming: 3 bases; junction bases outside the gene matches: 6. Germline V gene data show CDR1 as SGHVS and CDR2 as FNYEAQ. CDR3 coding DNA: TGTGCCAGCAGCTTTCGGCCGGGACTAGCGGGAGAAGAGACCCAGTACTTC. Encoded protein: CASSFRPGLAGEETQYF.

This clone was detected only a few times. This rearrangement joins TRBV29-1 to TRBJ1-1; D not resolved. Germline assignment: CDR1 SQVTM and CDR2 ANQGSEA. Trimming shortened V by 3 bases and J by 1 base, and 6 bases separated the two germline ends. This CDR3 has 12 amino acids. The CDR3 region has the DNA TGCAGCGTTGACATCTGGAACACTGAAGCTTTCTTT. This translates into CSVDIWNTEAFF.

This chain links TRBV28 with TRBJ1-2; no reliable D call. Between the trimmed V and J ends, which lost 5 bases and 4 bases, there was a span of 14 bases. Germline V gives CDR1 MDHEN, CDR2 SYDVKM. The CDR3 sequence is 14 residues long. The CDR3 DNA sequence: TGTGCCAGCAGTCCACAATGGGCCGGCTATGGCTACACCTTC. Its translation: CASSPQWAGYGYTF.

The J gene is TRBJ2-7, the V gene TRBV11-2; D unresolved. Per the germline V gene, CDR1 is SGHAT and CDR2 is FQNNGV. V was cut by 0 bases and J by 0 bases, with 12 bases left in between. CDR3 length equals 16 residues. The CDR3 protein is CASSLDPRFFSYEQYF. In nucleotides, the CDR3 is TGTGCCAGCAGCTTAGACCCCCGGTTTTTCTCCTACGAGCAGTACTTC.

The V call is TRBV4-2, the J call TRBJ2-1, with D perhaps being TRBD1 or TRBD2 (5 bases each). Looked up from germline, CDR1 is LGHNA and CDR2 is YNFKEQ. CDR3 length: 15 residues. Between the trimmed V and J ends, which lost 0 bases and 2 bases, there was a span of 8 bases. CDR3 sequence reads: CASSQEGTPYNEQFF. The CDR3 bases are TGTGCCAGCAGCCAAGAAGGGACCCCCTACAATGAGCAGTTCTTC.